The rows below give T cell receptor beta chains drawn from one sample of a study of shared clonotypes between healthy human individuals. Sequenced by immunoSEQ multiplex PCR; TCRdb stores in-frame clones only, minus some. The table lists 450,000 to 500,000 clones, more than 65% of them singletons, with 12% in the top ten. Sequencing used PBMCs. These receptors were obtained from a woman aged 40 to 50 in good health. Some clones in this sample may be carry-over from other donors' samples. CDR3s include the opening cysteine and the closing phenylalanine or tryptophan. D genes are given only for firm matches. Only part of the rows carry a size: once, few, many, or a class if the clone is expanded.

V	size	D	J	DNA	CDR3
TRBV5-1	.	.	TRBJ2-3	TGCGCCAGCAGCTCCCGGGCCCAAAACCTAGCCACAGATACGCAGTATTTT	CASSSRAQNLATDTQYF
TRBV4-2	.	.	TRBJ1-1	TGTGCCAGCAGCCAAGACCTCGATGAAGCTTTCTTT	CASSQDLDEAFF
TRBV11-2	.	.	TRBJ2-7	TGTGCCAGCACCCGGGGGCAGGGGCCCTCCTACGAGCAGTACTTC	CASTRGQGPSYEQYF
TRBV29-1	.	.	TRBJ1-5	TGCAGCGTTGCGGGGGACACCACGCAATCTGCCCAGCATTTT	CSVAGDTTQSAQHF
TRBV5-1	.	.	TRBJ2-2	TGCGCCAGCAGCCCCGCGGAGGCCGGAGCCGGGGAGCTGTTTTTT	CASSPAEAGAGELFF
TRBV9	.	TRBD2	TRBJ2-5	TGTGCCAGCAGCGTTAGCGGGAGTTCCGGAGAGACCCAGTACTTC	CASSVSGSSGETQYF
TRBV5-1	.	TRBD2	TRBJ2-4	TGCGCCAGCAGCTTGTCGACTAGCGGGAGGAGGTACTTC	CASSLSTSGRRYF
TRBV7-6	.	TRBD2	TRBJ2-3	TGTGCCAGCAGCTATGGGACTAGCGGGAACACAGATACGCAGTATTTT	CASSYGTSGNTDTQYF
TRBV27	.	TRBD2	TRBJ2-3	TGTGCCAGCAGTTTCCTCCCTCCTGGGACTAGCGGGAGTGTGCTCTCAGATACGCAGTATTTT	CASSFLPPGTSGSVLSDTQYF
TRBV7-3	.	.	TRBJ2-3	TGTGCCAGCAGCGGACATTCCACAGATACGCAGTATTTT	CASSGHSTDTQYF
TRBV2	.	TRBD2	TRBJ2-1	TGTGCCAGCAGCCCCGGACTAGCGGGAGCAGTCTACAATGAGCAGTTCTTC	CASSPGLAGAVYNEQFF
TRBV4-3	once	.	TRBJ2-2	TGCGCCAGCAGCCAAGAATCTAGGGGCGCGGGCGGGGAGCTGTTTTTT	CASSQESRGAGGELFF
TRBV28	.	TRBD2	TRBJ2-2	TGTGCCAGCAGCCCCTCTAGCGGGAGTGCCGGGGAGCTGTTTTTT	CASSPSSGSAGELFF